This TCR beta chain was profiled in a study of blood T cell repertoires in COVID-19. Study-level information: Researchers got acute and convalescent COVID-19 samples from the United States, Italy and Spain. Sample material is recorded as cDNA or gDNA derived from T cells, B-cell-depleted T cells, or PBMCs.

How the authors handled the data: The authors estimated nucleated cell counts from reference gene primer amplification. Only in-frame clones appear in the TCRdb table, and some are missing; sequencing was by immunoSEQ multiplex PCR. That table furnishes V, J and clone size, whereas the DNA furnished D and trimming. The sample shows about 300,000 clones, roughly 90% of them seen only once. Germline V CDR1 and CDR2: SEHNR, FQNEAQ (reference sequence). Trimming stripped 0 bases from V and 8 bases from J, with 10 bases between. This CDR3 region has 13 residues. Enrollment of patients from Seattle took place during active infection, with longitudinal follow-up.

Sequencing was performed on peripheral blood. The chain uses TRBV7-9 and TRBJ1-1, with D possibly TRBD1 on 6 matching bases. This receptor was obtained from a woman aged 25 to 39 with COVID-19, enrolled during active disease. CDR3 residues: CASSLAGAGEAFF. The CDR3 DNA follows: TGTGCCAGCAGCTTAGCGGGGGCAGGCGAAGCTTTCTTT.